The 16 T cell receptor beta chains presented below share a single source sample, sequenced in a study of cytomegalovirus exposure and HLA in healthy donors. Some clones are missing from TCRdb's copy, which holds only in-frame ones; the method was immunoSEQ multiplex PCR. Here the sample spans about 200,000 clones, around 90% being singletons. The sequenced sample consisted of PBMCs. These receptors originate from a woman aged 18-29 years in good health and CMV-seropositive.

This sequence joins TRBV28 and TRBJ1-1; TRBD1 matches at 7 bases. The CDR3 extends over 13 amino acids. The V segment lost 5 bases and the J segment 5 bases; nucleotides outside the gene matches: 5. Germline loops: CDR1 MDHEN, CDR2 SYDVKM. The CDR3 loop is CASSRQGMTEAFF. The CDR3 DNA sequence: TGTGCCAGCAGTCGACAGGGTATGACTGAAGCTTTCTTT.

The chain uses TRBV6-1 and TRBJ2-7, with 8 bases lining up with TRBD2. This CDR3 has 15 residues. The V and J ends lost 1 base and 2 bases, in that order; junction bases with no gene match: 4. The germline V gene has CDR1 MNHNS and CDR2 SASEGT. The CDR3 DNA is TGTGCCAGCAGTGAAGGGGTAGCGGGGCCCTACGAGCAGTACTTC. Its protein product is CASSEGVAGPYEQYF.

The genes are TRBV4-1 and TRBJ1-5; possible D gene TRBD1, 5 bases. This CDR3 comprises 14 residues. Germline CDR1 and CDR2: MGHRA and YSYEKL. Trimming left V 3 bases short and J 7 bases short, with 13 bases between. CDR3 sequence (DNA): TGCGCCAGCAGCCACGTAGGGGTGAGGCAGCCCCAGCATTTT. Residues: CASSHVGVRQPQHF.

The genes are TRBV28 and TRBJ2-7, with a tentative D call TRBD1 (6 bases). Germline V gene sequence: CDR1 MDHEN, CDR2 SYDVKM. The V gene lost 4 bases and the J gene lost 3 bases, with 19 bases spanning the gap. This CDR3 spans 16 amino acids. The CDR3 DNA is TGTGCCAGCAGTTCCCCGCTCTTGGTAGGGGGCTACGAGCAGTACTTC. This codes for CASSSPLLVGGYEQYF.

V usage is TRBV7-8 and J usage is TRBJ1-4; D gene uncertain. The CDR3 is made up of 14 amino acids. Trimming pared 5 bases from V and 0 bases from J, leaving 7 bases between. Germline V lookup: CDR1 SGHVS, CDR2 FQNEAQ. The DNA for the CDR3 is TGTGCCAGCAGCCACAGCTCAACTAATGAAAAACTGTTTTTT. Its translation is CASSHSSTNEKLFF.

The gene calls are TRBV18 and TRBJ2-7, with D uncertain. Trimming left V 4 bases short and J 3 bases short, with 10 bases between. The germline V gene encodes CDR1 KGHSH and CDR2 LQKENI. The CDR3 runs to 13 residues. This chain's CDR3 is CASSLSFRYEQYF. For the CDR3, the DNA is TGTGCCAGCTCACTGAGTTTTCGCTACGAGCAGTACTTC.

The chain combines TRBV29-1 with TRBJ1-2, with D possibly matching TRBD1 (6 bases). The CDR3 runs to 13 residues. Germline CDR1 is SQVTM and CDR2 is ANQGSEA. Deletions cut 0 bases from V and 5 bases from J, with 10 bases between. CDR3 DNA sequence: TGCAGCGTTGAAGAAACAGGGCCTTATGGCTACACCTTC. Translation gives CSVEETGPYGYTF.

The chain is built from TRBV28 and TRBJ1-1; D remains unclear. The CDR3 is 13 residues long. Germline V gene sequence: CDR1 MDHEN, CDR2 SYDVKM. The V end lost 5 bases, the J end lost 3 bases, and 10 bases lay between the germline ends. CDR3 nucleotides: TGTGCCAGCAGTCCCCCGCAGGACACTGAAGCTTTCTTT. This encodes CASSPPQDTEAFF.

The chain couples TRBV2 to TRBJ2-5; 10 bases are shared with TRBD2. Looked up from germline, CDR1 is SNHLY and CDR2 is FYNNEI. The CDR3 loop spans 15 amino acids. J lost 5 bases, V lost 2 bases, and 5 bases had no gene match. The DNA of the CDR3 is TGTGCCAGCAGTGAATCTAGCGGGAGAGAGGAGACCCAGTACTTC. Translating gives CASSESSGREETQYF.

The chain uses TRBV6-1 and TRBJ2-2, with TRBD2 as a possible D gene (6 bases). The CDR3 spans 13 residues. CDR1 is MNHNS, CDR2 SASEGT, per germline. The ends were cut back, 10 bases at V and 5 bases at J, with 14 bases in the middle. The CDR3 reads CATRDWRTGELFF. The CDR3 coding sequence is TGTGCCACCAGGGACTGGCGGACCGGGGAGCTGTTTTTT.

DNA for the CDR3: TGTGCCAGCAGTCTTGGGGACAGGGGGAGGGACAATGAGCAGTTCTTC. This sequence encodes CASSLGDRGRDNEQFF. The chain couples TRBV25-1 to TRBJ2-1; 11 bases fit TRBD1. J gave up 5 bases and V 5 bases, and 8 bases lay outside the gene matches. Germline V gives CDR1 MGHDK, CDR2 SYGVNS. The CDR3 sequence is 16 residues long.

This clone was observed once. The genes are TRBV6-5 and TRBJ2-1; TRBD1 matches at 11 bases. Germline CDR1 reads MNHEY; CDR2 reads SVGAGI. The junction had 8 bases not matched to a gene; V was cut back by 2 bases and J by 8 bases. The CDR3 consists of 16 residues. CDR3 sequence: CASSYPGTGGGDEQFF. As DNA, the CDR3 is TGTGCCAGCAGTTACCCGGGGACAGGGGGGGGCGATGAGCAGTTCTTC.

This rearrangement joins TRBV28 to TRBJ2-7; TRBD1 matches 9 bases. V trimming: 7 bases; J trimming: 4 bases; junction bases outside the gene matches: 11. Germline-derived CDR1 and CDR2 are MDHEN and SYDVKM. This CDR3 has 15 amino acids. This chain's CDR3 is CASTKPGQGLYEQYF. The CDR3 DNA follows: TGTGCCAGCACCAAACCGGGACAGGGTTTATACGAGCAGTACTTC.

This rearrangement joins TRBV29-1 to TRBJ1-2, with 7 bases that match TRBD1. This CDR3 comprises 14 residues. The V and J ends lost 4 bases and 3 bases, in that order; junction bases with no gene match: 8. The V gene's germline CDR1 is SQVTM and CDR2 ANQGSEA. This CDR3 reads CSVAPNTGDYGYTF. In nucleotides, the CDR3 is TGCAGCGTTGCGCCCAACACAGGGGACTATGGCTACACCTTC.

For this clone: At one boundary the junction diverges from the germline segment, which might be a read error. The chain recombines TRBV7-7 with TRBJ2-3; TRBD1 matches at 7 bases. The CDR3 covers 16 residues. CDR1 is SSHAT and CDR2 is FNYEAQ in the germline V gene (reference sequence). DNA of the CDR3: TGTGCTAGCAGCCCCGAAAACAGGGGTACACTGGGTACGCAGTATTTT. It translates to CASSPENRGTLGTQYF.

This clone appeared a single time. The rearrangement uses TRBV28 and TRBJ1-3; D unresolved. CDR1 is MDHEN, CDR2 SYDVKM, per germline. Trimming pared 3 bases from V and 2 bases from J, leaving 5 bases between. The CDR3 contains 13 residues. The CDR3 coding sequence is TGTGCCAGCAGTTTGGCCGCTGGAAACACCATATATTTT. Amino acid sequence: CASSLAAGNTIYF. The full variable domain, with the rest looked up from reference TRBV28 and TRBJ1-3, is DVKVTQSSRYLVKRTGEKVFLECVQDMDHENMFWYRQDPGLGLRLIYFSYDVKMKEKGDIPEGYSVSREKKERFSLILESASTNQTSMYLCASSLAAGNTIYFGEGSWLTVV.